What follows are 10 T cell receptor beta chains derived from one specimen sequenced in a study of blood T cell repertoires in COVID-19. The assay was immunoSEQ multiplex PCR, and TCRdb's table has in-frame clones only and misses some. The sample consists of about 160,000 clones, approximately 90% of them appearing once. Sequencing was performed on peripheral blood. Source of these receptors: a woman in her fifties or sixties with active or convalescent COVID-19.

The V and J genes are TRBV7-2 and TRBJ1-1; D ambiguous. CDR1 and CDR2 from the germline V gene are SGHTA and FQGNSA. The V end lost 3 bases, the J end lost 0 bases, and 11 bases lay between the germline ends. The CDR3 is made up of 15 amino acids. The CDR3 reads CASSLGSNMNTEAFF. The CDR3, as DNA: TGTGCCAGCAGCTTGGGCAGTAACATGAACACTGAAGCTTTCTTT.

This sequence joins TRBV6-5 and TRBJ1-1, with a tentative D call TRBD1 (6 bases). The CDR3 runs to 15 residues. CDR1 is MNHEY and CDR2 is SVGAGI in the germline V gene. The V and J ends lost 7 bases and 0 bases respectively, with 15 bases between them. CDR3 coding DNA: TGTGCCAGCACCACGGGGGGCGGAATGAACACTGAAGCTTTCTTT. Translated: CASTTGGGMNTEAFF.

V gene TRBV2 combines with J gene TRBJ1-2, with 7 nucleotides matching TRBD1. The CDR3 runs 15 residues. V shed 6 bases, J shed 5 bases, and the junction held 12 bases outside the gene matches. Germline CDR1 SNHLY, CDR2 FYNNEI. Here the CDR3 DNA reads TGTGCCAGCAGGGAACAGGGGCTCCCCGGGTATGGCTACACCTTC. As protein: CASREQGLPGYGYTF.

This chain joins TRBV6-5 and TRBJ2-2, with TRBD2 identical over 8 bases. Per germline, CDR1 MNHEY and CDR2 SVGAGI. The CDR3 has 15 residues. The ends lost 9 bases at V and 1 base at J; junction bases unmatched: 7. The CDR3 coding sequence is TGTGCCAGTTTTGCCGGGGGGGGGAACACCGGGGAGCTGTTTTTT. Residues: CASFAGGGNTGELFF.

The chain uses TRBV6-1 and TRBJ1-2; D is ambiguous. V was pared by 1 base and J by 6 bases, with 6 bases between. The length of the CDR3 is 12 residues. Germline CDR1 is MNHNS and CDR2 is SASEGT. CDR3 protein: CASSEVADGYTF. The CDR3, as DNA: TGTGCCAGCAGTGAAGTGGCGGATGGCTACACCTTC.

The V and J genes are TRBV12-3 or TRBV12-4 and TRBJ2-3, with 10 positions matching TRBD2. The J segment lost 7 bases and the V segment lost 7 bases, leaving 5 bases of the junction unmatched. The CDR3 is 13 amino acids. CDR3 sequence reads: CASTLAGVHTQYF. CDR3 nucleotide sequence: TGTGCCAGCACCCTAGCGGGGGTCCATACGCAGTATTTT.

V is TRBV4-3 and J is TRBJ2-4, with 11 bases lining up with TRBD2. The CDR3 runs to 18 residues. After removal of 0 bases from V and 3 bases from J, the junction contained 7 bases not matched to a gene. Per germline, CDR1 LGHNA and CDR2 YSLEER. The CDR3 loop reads CASSQDLKTSGGKNIQYF. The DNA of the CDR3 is TGCGCCAGCAGCCAAGATCTAAAAACTAGCGGGGGCAAAAACATTCAGTACTTC.

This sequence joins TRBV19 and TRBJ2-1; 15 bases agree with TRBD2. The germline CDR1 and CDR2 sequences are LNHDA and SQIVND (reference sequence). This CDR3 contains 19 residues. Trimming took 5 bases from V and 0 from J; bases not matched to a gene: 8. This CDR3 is CASSPWTSGGGSSYNEQFF. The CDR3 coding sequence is TGTGCCAGTAGTCCCTGGACTAGCGGGGGGGGGAGCTCCTACAATGAGCAGTTCTTC.

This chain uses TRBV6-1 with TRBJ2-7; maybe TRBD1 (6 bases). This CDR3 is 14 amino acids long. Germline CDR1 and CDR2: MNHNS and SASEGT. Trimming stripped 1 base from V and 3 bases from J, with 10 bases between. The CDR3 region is CASSEGTALYEQYF. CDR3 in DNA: TGTGCCAGCAGTGAAGGGACAGCCCTCTACGAGCAGTACTTC.

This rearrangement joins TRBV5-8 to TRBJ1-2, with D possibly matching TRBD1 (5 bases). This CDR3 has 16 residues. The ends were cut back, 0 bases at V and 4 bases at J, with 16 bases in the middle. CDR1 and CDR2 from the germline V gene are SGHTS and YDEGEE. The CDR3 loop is CASSLVGPGWSYGYTF. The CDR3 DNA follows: TGTGCCAGCAGCTTGGTGGGGCCCGGCTGGTCCTATGGCTACACCTTC. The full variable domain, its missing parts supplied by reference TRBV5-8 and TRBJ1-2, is EAGVTQSPTHLIKTRGQQATLRCSPISGHTSVYWYQQALGLGLQFLLWYDEGEERNRGNFPPRFSGRQFPNYSSELNVNALELEDSALYLCASSLVGPGWSYGYTFGSGTRLTVV.